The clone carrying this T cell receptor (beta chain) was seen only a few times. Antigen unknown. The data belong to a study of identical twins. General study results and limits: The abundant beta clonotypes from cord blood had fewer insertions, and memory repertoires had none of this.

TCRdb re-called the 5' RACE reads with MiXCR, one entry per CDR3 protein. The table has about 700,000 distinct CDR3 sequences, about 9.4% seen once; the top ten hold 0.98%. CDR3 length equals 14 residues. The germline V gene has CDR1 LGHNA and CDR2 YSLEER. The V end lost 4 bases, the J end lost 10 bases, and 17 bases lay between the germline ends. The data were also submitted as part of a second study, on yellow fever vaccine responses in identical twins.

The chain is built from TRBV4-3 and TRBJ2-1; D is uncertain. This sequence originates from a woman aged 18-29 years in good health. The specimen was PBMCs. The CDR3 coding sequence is TGCGCCAGCAGCCCCGGCAGTCAGCGATGGGAGCAGTTCTTC. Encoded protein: CASSPGSQRWEQFF.